Ten or more counts support the clone carrying this T cell receptor beta chain. What it binds is not known. The CDR3 has 11 residues. The V end was cut by 6 bases, the J end by 1 base, with 4 bases between. Germline CDR1 DFQATT, CDR2 SNEGSKA (reference sequence). The data were taken from a study of naive and memory T cell subsets. Study-wide findings and caveats: In CD4 and CD8 cells, diversity dropped from naive through EMRA. Naive repertoires, especially CD8, held a few larger clonotypes, possibly memory cells re-expressing CD45RA.

Both TRBC1 and TRBC2 were covered by a beta constant-region primer of two equimolar oligonucleotides. The ligated cDNA underwent four PCR rounds using SP2 and nested alpha and beta constant-region primers. TCRdb ran MiXCR on the UMI-ligation and nested PCR reads and lists one entry per CDR3 protein. There are tens of thousands of distinct CDR3 sequences in the sample; about 10% occur only once, and over 0.11% lies in the top ten. Alpha and beta libraries were amplified separately from the second PCR onward. Cells stained for CD3, CD4, CD8, CD45RA, CD27 and viability were sorted into four CD45RA/CD27 subsets.

The V and J genes are TRBV20-1 and TRBJ2-1; D is uncertain. This TCR derives from a human donor in good health. Sequencing was carried out using naive CD4+ T cells from blood. The CDR3 DNA sequence: TGCAGTGCCTTATCCTACAATGAGCAGTTCTTC. Amino acids: CSALSYNEQFF.